This T cell receptor (beta chain) was captured in a study of T cell responses to AZD1222 COVID-19 vaccine. Study outcomes and limitations: Just six AZD1222 recipients were seropositive at baseline. Spike-specific TCRs gained breadth and depth after people received two AZD1222 doses.

Of note for this clone: The target antigen is unknown.

Sequenced by immunoSEQ multiplex PCR; TCRdb stores in-frame clones only, minus some. The sample includes about 160,000 clones, roughly 88% of them seen just once. This specimen consisted of peripheral blood, obtained 28 days after the second AZD1222 dose. The origin of this receptor is an adult who received the AZD1222 COVID-19 vaccine.

The CDR3 loop reads CASSLGRLADQPQHF. CDR3 DNA: TGTGCCAGCAGCTTAGGAAGATTGGCGGATCAGCCCCAGCATTTT. J is TRBJ1-5 and V is TRBV7-8; no clear D. CDR3 length equals 15 residues. Germline values: CDR1 SGHVS, CDR2 FQNEAQ. V lost 1 base to trimming and J lost 5 bases, with 12 bases between them.